These 29 T cell receptor beta chains were sequenced from one sample in a study of somatic mutations in cytotoxic T cells in rheumatoid arthritis (dated by TCRdb to the late 2010s). The library was built by means of the immunoSEQ multiplex PCR assay. Sourced from immuneACCESS, this table was stored by TCRdb with only in-frame sequences that have V and J called. A share of the clones is absent; for the studies checked, an unresolved V gene accounts for under half, and the remainder has no known explanation. This sample comprises roughly 15,000 clones, about four fifths of them detected only once. Roughly 16% of the sample comes from the top ten. The sequenced material came from CD8+ T cells sorted from blood. The receptor set was obtained from an adult with rheumatoid arthritis.

This chain joins TRBV13 and TRBJ2-3; possibly TRBD1 for D (6 bases). V dropped 5 bases and J dropped 2 bases, with 14 bases sitting between them. The CDR3 spans 15 residues. Germline lookup yields CDR1 PRHDT and CDR2 FYEKMQ (reference sequence). The CDR3 DNA reads as TGTGCCAGCAGCACTACGACAGGACTCACAGATACGCAGTATTTT. Amino acid sequence: CASSTTTGLTDTQYF.

This clone was seen just once. This rearrangement joins TRBV27 to TRBJ1-5; the D is unclear. The V gene lost 5 bases and the J gene lost 2 bases, with 13 bases spanning the gap. The CDR3 contains 15 residues. The germline CDR1 and CDR2 sequences are MNHEY and SMNVEV (reference sequence). Here the CDR3 DNA reads TGTGCCAGCAGTATGACCCCCGCGGGCAATCAGCCCCAGCATTTT. Translation gives CASSMTPAGNQPQHF.

The genes are TRBV7-9 and TRBJ2-7; TRBD1 matches at 8 bases. Germline CDR1 is SEHNR and CDR2 is FQNEAQ (reference sequence). This CDR3 is built from 14 residues. V was pared by 7 bases and J by 3 bases, with 8 bases of the junction left unmatched. For the CDR3, the DNA is TGTGCCAGCAACAACGACAGGGGCCTCTACGAGCAGTACTTC. Translation: CASNNDRGLYEQYF.

As regards this clone: The junction departs from germline at one end; a sequencing error may be responsible. This chain links TRBV4-1 with TRBJ2-7; D not certain. The CDR3 has 14 residues. Germline V gene data show CDR1 as MGHRA and CDR2 as YSYEKL. CDR3 amino acids: CASSQEYGPYEQYF. The CDR3 bases are TGTGCCAGCAGCCAAGAATACGGACCCTACGAGCAGTACTTC.

The chain joins TRBV6-6 to TRBJ1-1, with D uncertain. With 0 bases removed from V and 2 bases from J, the gap between germline ends came to 10 bases. From germline, CDR1 is MNHNY and CDR2 SVGAGI (reference sequence). The CDR3 has 15 amino acids. The CDR3 nucleotides read TGTGCCAGCAGTTACTCGACTGTACATAACACTGAAGCTTTCTTT. Protein sequence: CASSYSTVHNTEAFF.

The rearrangement links TRBV6-1 to TRBJ1-1, with TRBD1 as a possible D gene (6 bases). V shed 3 bases and J shed 4 bases, with 24 bases lying between them. The germline gives CDR1 MNHNS, CDR2 SASEGT. The CDR3 sequence is 18 residues long. The CDR3 sequence is CASSDMWGSVGAGTEAFF. The DNA for the CDR3 is TGTGCCAGCAGTGATATGTGGGGGTCCGTGGGGGCCGGCACTGAAGCTTTCTTT.

The chain carries TRBV10-1 and TRBJ2-1, with no clear D. Per germline, CDR1 WNHNN and CDR2 SYGVQD (reference sequence). This CDR3 has 13 amino acids. V lost 2 bases, J lost 2 bases, and 4 bases lay in between. CDR3 nucleotide sequence: TGCGCCAGCAGTGAGAGACCCTACAATGAGCAGTTCTTC. Protein: CASSERPYNEQFF.

The CDR3 sequence is CASSSLDGELFF. CDR3 sequence (DNA): TGTGCCAGCAGCTCCTTGGACGGGGAGCTGTTTTTT. The chain recombines TRBV11-2 with TRBJ2-2; D is unclear. Per the germline V gene, CDR1 is SGHAT and CDR2 is FQNNGV. Trimming removed 4 bases from V and 7 bases from J, with 7 bases in between. The CDR3 loop spans 12 amino acids.

Note on this clone: The junction departs from germline at one end; a sequencing error may be responsible. The genes are TRBV14 and TRBJ2-7, with D possibly matching TRBD2 (6 bases). This CDR3 has 12 amino acids. Germline CDR1 is SGHDN and CDR2 is FVKESK. CDR3 in amino acids: CASSPGDLWLDF. For the CDR3, the DNA is TGTGCCAGCAGCCCGGGGGATCTTTGGCTGGACTTC.

This sequence joins TRBV19 and TRBJ2-7; D could derive from TRBD1 or TRBD2 (5 bases each). V was trimmed by 7 bases and J by 4 bases, leaving 11 bases between them. This CDR3 has 12 amino acids. In germline, CDR1 is LNHDA, CDR2 SQIVND (reference sequence). CDR3 protein: CASTGRNYEQYF. The DNA for the CDR3 is TGTGCCAGTACGGGACGGAATTACGAGCAGTACTTC.

This clone was recorded a few times. The chain recombines TRBV7-6 with TRBJ2-7, with D maybe TRBD1 (5 bases). The CDR3 totals 14 residues. Germline V gene lookup returns CDR1 SGHVS and CDR2 FNYEAQ. V lost 0 bases and J 5 bases, leaving 11 bases between the germline ends. The CDR3 nucleotides are TGTGCCAGCAGCTTAGCGTGGGGCCCTGACGAGCAGTACTTC. The encoded protein is CASSLAWGPDEQYF.

The chain is built from TRBV5-3 and TRBJ1-5; TRBD1 agrees at 8 bases. TRBV5-3 is an ORF, and what it does is uncertain. The V segment lost 4 bases and the J segment 2 bases; nucleotides outside the gene matches: 8. CDR3 length: 16 residues. The CDR3 loop reads CARSESTGAGNQPQHF. The CDR3 bases are TGTGCCAGAAGCGAATCGACAGGGGCGGGCAATCAGCCCCAGCATTTT.

The chain recombines TRBV5-1 with TRBJ2-7; D unresolved. Germline loops: CDR1 SGHRS, CDR2 YFSETQ. The CDR3 is 13 amino acids. The V and J ends lost 5 bases and 4 bases respectively, with 13 bases between them. CDR3 DNA: TGCGCCAGCAGGGGGAAGGAGTTTTACGAGCAGTACTTC. As protein: CASRGKEFYEQYF.

This chain connects TRBV9 to TRBJ2-1; TRBD1 matches 10 bases. The CDR3 is made up of 15 amino acids. Germline trimming cut 3 bases from V and 7 bases from J; bases unmatched to any gene: 7. The germline V gene encodes CDR1 SGDLS and CDR2 YYNGEE. The CDR3 nucleotides read TGTGCCAGCAGCGCCCGGGACAGGGGCTTTAATGAGCAGTTCTTC. It is translated as CASSARDRGFNEQFF.

The chain carries TRBV7-2 and TRBJ2-1; 10 nucleotides align to TRBD1. J lost 2 bases, V lost 0 bases, and 7 bases had no gene match. The CDR3 runs to 18 residues. In germline, CDR1 is SGHTA, CDR2 FQGNSA. CDR3 sequence reads: CASSLARDRGFPYNEQFF. CDR3 DNA sequence: TGTGCCAGCAGCTTAGCGCGGGACAGGGGTTTTCCCTACAATGAGCAGTTCTTC.

This clone was observed a few times. V gene TRBV10-1 combines with J gene TRBJ1-1; D is perhaps TRBD1 (6 bases). Germline V gene lookup returns CDR1 WNHNN and CDR2 SYGVQD (reference sequence). CDR3 length equals 11 residues. V was shortened by 8 bases and J by 8 bases, with 12 bases between the two germline ends. The CDR3, as DNA: TGCGCCAGCTCGGGGGGGGCAGAAGCTTTCTTT. Encoded protein: CASSGGAEAFF.

Relative to its sample, this clone is medium-sized (0.01 to 0.1%). CDR3 DNA sequence: TGTGCCAGCAGCCAAGATCGGCGGGACAGCAGCTATGGCTACACCTTC. Translating gives CASSQDRRDSSYGYTF. The chain carries TRBV14 and TRBJ1-2; 7 bases map to TRBD1. Germline values: CDR1 SGHDN, CDR2 FVKESK. The CDR3 has 16 residues. Losses at the gene ends were 0 bases for V and 4 bases for J; bases not matched to a gene: 8.

J is TRBJ1-5 and V is TRBV19; 8 positions agree with TRBD1. V trimming: 5 bases; J trimming: 2 bases; junction bases outside the gene matches: 2. Germline CDR1 LNHDA, CDR2 SQIVND (reference sequence). This CDR3 has 14 residues. CDR3 coding DNA: TGTGCCAGTAGTTTGACAGGGGGCAATCAGCCCCAGCATTTT. It yields the protein CASSLTGGNQPQHF.

J is TRBJ2-1 and V is TRBV9; D call uncertain. The CDR3 is made up of 11 amino acids. Germline V CDR1 and CDR2: SGDLS, YYNGEE. The V and J ends lost 3 bases and 5 bases respectively, with 3 bases between them. CDR3 sequence: CASSAHNEQFF. The CDR3 region has the DNA TGTGCCAGCAGCGCCCACAATGAGCAGTTCTTC.

The J gene is TRBJ2-7, the V gene TRBV29-1, with D possibly TRBD1 on 6 matching bases. The ends were cut back, 4 bases at V and 5 bases at J, with 15 bases in the middle. This CDR3 contains 13 residues. The germline gives CDR1 SQVTM, CDR2 ANQGSEA. This CDR3 is CSVGFGTLDEQYF. CDR3 DNA: TGCAGCGTTGGTTTTGGGACATTGGACGAGCAGTACTTC.

The rearrangement links TRBV9 to TRBJ1-3, with 9 positions matching TRBD1. The length of the CDR3 is 16 residues. With V trimmed by 0 bases and J by 5 bases, 6 bases remained unmatched. Looked up from germline, CDR1 is SGDLS and CDR2 is YYNGEE. CDR3 DNA: TGTGCCAGCAGCGTAGGAAGGGACAGGGCTAGAAACACCATATATTTT. This sequence encodes CASSVGRDRARNTIYF. Based on the CDR3 plus reference TRBV9 and TRBJ1-3, the full variable domain is DSGVTQTPKHLITATGQRVTLRCSPRSGDLSVYWYQQSLDQGLQFLIQYYNGEERAKGNILERFSAQQFPDLHSELNLSSLELGDSALYFCASSVGRDRARNTIYFGEGSWLTVV.

This chain connects TRBV13 to TRBJ2-1; 11 nucleotides line up with TRBD2. The V segment lost 2 bases and the J segment 4 bases; nucleotides outside the gene matches: 7. The CDR3 contains 17 residues. The V gene's germline CDR1 is PRHDT and CDR2 FYEKMQ (reference sequence). This chain's CDR3 is CASSLWGLAEQYNEQFF. DNA of the CDR3: TGTGCCAGCAGCTTATGGGGACTAGCGGAGCAGTACAATGAGCAGTTCTTC.

V usage is TRBV7-2 and J usage is TRBJ1-2, with 9 positions matching TRBD1. V was clipped by 5 bases and J by 0 bases; unmatched bases: 10. The CDR3 runs 17 residues. Per germline, CDR1 SGHTA and CDR2 FQGNSA. CDR3 nucleotide sequence: TGTGCCAGCAGCACCCTGAACCGACAGGGGGCTAACTATGGCTACACCTTC. Translating gives CASSTLNRQGANYGYTF.

This sequence joins TRBV5-6 and TRBJ2-5; the match to TRBD1 covers 10 bases. Germline V CDR1 and CDR2: SGHDT, YYEEEE. The CDR3 extends over 17 amino acids. V lost 4 bases to trimming and J lost 2 bases; unmatched junction nucleotides: 11. The CDR3 DNA sequence: TGTGCCAGCAGCCTGGCATACCGGGACAGGGGTCAAGAGACCCAGTACTTC. Residues: CASSLAYRDRGQETQYF.

The chain recombines TRBV29-1 with TRBJ1-1; no reliable D call. Germline V gene sequence: CDR1 SQVTM, CDR2 ANQGSEA. Trimming removed 1 base at V and 5 bases at J, with 8 bases between. The CDR3 loop spans 12 amino acids. Written as DNA, the CDR3 is TGCAGCGTTGAAGTCCGGGCGACTGAAGCTTTCTTT. Residues: CSVEVRATEAFF.

V gene TRBV6-5 combines with J gene TRBJ1-2, with D unclear. CDR1 MNHEY and CDR2 SVGAGI come from the germline V gene. V was cut by 2 bases and J by 5 bases, with 12 bases left in between. The CDR3 loop spans 14 amino acids. CDR3 sequence (DNA): TGTGCCAGCAGTTACGGATCAGGAAATTATGGCTACACCTTC. It encodes CASSYGSGNYGYTF.

The sample holds a few counts of this clone. The chain couples TRBV7-6 to TRBJ2-7, with D perhaps assigned TRBD1 or TRBD2 (5 bases each). This CDR3 has 12 amino acids. In germline, CDR1 is SGHVS, CDR2 FNYEAQ. Trimming cost V 6 bases and J 7 bases, with 13 bases left between them. The CDR3 here is CASRDSEGEQYF. The CDR3 DNA follows: TGTGCCAGCAGAGACAGCGAGGGGGAGCAGTACTTC. The full variable domain, in which reference TRBV7-6 and TRBJ2-7 provide the parts outside the CDR3, is GAGVSQSPRYKVTKRGQDVALRCDPISGHVSLYWYRQALGQGPEFLTYFNYEAQQDKSGLPNDRFSAERPEGSISTLTIQRTEQRDSAMYRCASRDSEGEQYFGPGTRLTVT.

The chain employs TRBV21-1 and TRBJ2-6; TRBD1, as called in the table, went unchecked against the DNA. TRBV21-1 has pseudogene status. CDR3 size: 18 residues. The CDR3 bases are TGTGCCAGCAGCAATTATCGGGACAGGGCCTCTGGGGCCAACGTCCTGACTTTC. It yields the protein CASSNYRDRASGANVLTF.

V and J are TRBV11-2 and TRBJ2-7, with TRBD1 matching over 12 bases. Germline V gives CDR1 SGHAT, CDR2 FQNNGV. This CDR3 has 18 residues. With V trimmed by 5 bases and J by 4 bases, 15 bases remained unmatched. CDR3 in DNA: TGTGCCAGCAGCCCTAGACCTCCGGGACAGGGGGCGAGGTACGAGCAGTACTTC. As protein: CASSPRPPGQGARYEQYF. Full variable domain (outside the CDR3, taken from reference TRBV11-2 and TRBJ2-7): EAGVAQSPRYKIIEKRQSVAFWCNPISGHATLYWYQQILGQGPKLLIQFQNNGVVDDSQLPKDRFSAERLKGVDSTLKIQPAKLEDSAVYLCASSPRPPGQGARYEQYFGPGTRLTVT.